These 21 T cell receptor beta chains came from one sample sequenced in a study of CD8 T cells in Susac syndrome. The authors reverse transcribed 0.5 to 1 ug RNA with random hexamers. TCRdb recomputed calls from the immunoSEQ multiplex PCR reads with MiXCR, one row per CDR3 protein. The table records over 150,000 distinct CDR3 sequences, just under 95% of them present only once. The sequenced sample consisted of CD4+ T cells from PBMCs. All receptors come from a human donor with Susac syndrome.

This chain joins TRBV5-1 and TRBJ2-5; maybe TRBD1 (5 bases). Germline CDR1 is SGHRS and CDR2 is YFSETQ. CDR3 length: 13 residues. V lost 4 bases and J 5 bases, leaving 12 bases between the germline ends. The CDR3 DNA follows: TGCGCCAGCAGCCCGACAGTCTCGGAGACCCAGTACTTC. This encodes CASSPTVSETQYF. Together with reference TRBV5-1 and TRBJ2-5, the CDR3 gives the full variable domain: KAGVTQTPRYLIKTRGQQVTLSCSPISGHRSVSWYQQTPGQGLQFLFEYFSETQRNKGNFPGRFSGRQFSNSRSEMNVSTLELGDSALYLCASSPTVSETQYFGPGTRLLVL.

J is TRBJ2-5 and V is TRBV12-5, with D tentatively TRBD2 (6 bases). The V gene lost 5 bases and the J gene lost 4 bases, with 14 bases spanning the gap. CDR3 length: 14 residues. Germline loops: CDR1 LGHNT, CDR2 FRNRAP. CDR3 sequence: CASGQPVGGETQYF. CDR3 nucleotides: TGTGCTAGTGGTCAGCCCGTGGGGGGAGAGACCCAGTACTTC.

CDR3 in DNA: TGCAGTGCTAGAGTACAGGACAGGGGCCTCTTGGAGCAGTACTTC. Amino acid sequence: CSARVQDRGLLEQYF. The chain joins TRBV20-1 to TRBJ2-7, with 9 bases fitting TRBD1. This CDR3 is built from 15 residues. V gave up 1 base and J gave up 7 bases; unmatched junction bases: 11. Germline CDR1 is DFQATT and CDR2 is SNEGSKA (reference sequence).

This sequence joins TRBV15 and TRBJ2-6, with D maybe TRBD1 (5 bases). The CDR3 contains 21 residues. Germline lookup yields CDR1 LNHNV and CDR2 YYDKDF (reference sequence). The V end lost 0 bases, the J end lost 0 bases, and 21 bases lay between the germline ends. The DNA of the CDR3 is TGTGCCACCAGCAGAGACCCGAGTGGTAGTACAGGTCTCTCTGGGGCCAACGTCCTGACTTTC. Translated: CATSRDPSGSTGLSGANVLTF.

V and J are TRBV4-3 and TRBJ2-3, with D perhaps TRBD2 (5 bases). Per germline, CDR1 LGHNA and CDR2 YSLEER. V lost 2 bases, J lost 2 bases, and 11 bases lay in between. CDR3 length: 15 residues. Written as DNA, the CDR3 is TGCGCCAGCAGCCAATTCGGGAAACCCACAGATACGCAGTATTTT. This gives the protein CASSQFGKPTDTQYF.

The chain carries TRBV20-1 and TRBJ2-1; 10 bases match TRBD2. Germline V gene data show CDR1 as DFQATT and CDR2 as SNEGSKA (reference sequence). The CDR3 consists of 15 residues. Trimming cost V 3 bases and J 4 bases; bases outside gene matches: 6. The CDR3 region has the DNA TGCAGTGCTAGGGACCCTAGCGGGAGTTACAATGAGCAGTTCTTC. It translates to CSARDPSGSYNEQFF.

This rearrangement joins TRBV24-1 to TRBJ2-3; 7 positions agree with TRBD2. V lost 5 bases and J lost 4; bases outside the gene matches: 11. Germline CDR1 reads KGHDR; CDR2 reads SFDVKD. CDR3 length: 16 residues. The CDR3 loop is CATSVSPGAGADTQYF. The CDR3 nucleotides read TGTGCCACCAGTGTCTCCCCGGGTGCGGGAGCAGATACGCAGTATTTT.

The chain has TRBV2 and TRBJ2-7; 8 bases fit TRBD1. The CDR3 sequence is 13 residues long. The ends lost 6 bases at V and 7 bases at J; junction bases unmatched: 8. The germline CDR1 and CDR2 sequences are SNHLY and FYNNEI. CDR3 in amino acids: CASRRDRRWEQYF. In DNA, the CDR3 is TGTGCCAGCAGGCGGGACAGGCGGTGGGAGCAGTACTTC.

J is TRBJ1-1 and V is TRBV20-1; 8 bases map to TRBD1. V gave up 6 bases and J gave up 5 bases; unmatched junction bases: 14. The CDR3 length is 15 residues. The V gene's germline CDR1 is DFQATT and CDR2 SNEGSKA (reference sequence). The CDR3 DNA reads TGCAGTGCCCGGACAGGGACTACAGGGAGGACTGAAGCTTTCTTT. It encodes CSARTGTTGRTEAFF.

This clonotype has just one count. The chain recombines TRBV3-1 with TRBJ2-7; D gene uncertain. The CDR3 extends over 12 amino acids. Trimming left V 2 bases short and J 0 bases short, with 2 bases between. Germline CDR1 is LGHDT and CDR2 is YNNKEL (reference sequence). CDR3: CASSQISYEQYF. CDR3 nucleotide sequence: TGTGCCAGCAGCCAAATCTCCTACGAGCAGTACTTC.

This chain links TRBV12-3 or TRBV12-4 with TRBJ2-7, with TRBD1 matching over 8 bases. CDR3 length: 14 amino acids. Trimming took 6 bases from V and 0 from J; bases not matched to a gene: 4. CDR3 sequence reads: CASRPTGGSYEQYF. The CDR3 DNA reads TGTGCCAGCAGGCCAACAGGGGGCTCCTACGAGCAGTACTTC.

In its sample, this clonotype was seen once. This sequence joins TRBV2 and TRBJ1-5, with D possibly being TRBD1 (6 bases). Germline V gene data show CDR1 as SNHLY and CDR2 as FYNNEI. This CDR3 comprises 16 residues. Trimming took off 8 bases at V and 7 bases at J, with 24 bases between the two ends. The CDR3 loop is CASVRTVRSYGQPQHF. The DNA of the CDR3 is TGTGCCAGCGTTCGGACAGTTAGGTCCTACGGCCAGCCCCAGCATTTT. The complete variable domain, with remaining parts taken from reference TRBV2 and TRBJ1-5, reads EPEVTQTPSHQVTQMGQEVILRCVPISNHLYFYWYRQILGQKVEFLVSFYNNEISEKSEIFDDQFSVERPDGSNFTLKIRSTKLEDSAMYFCASVRTVRSYGQPQHFGDGTRLSIL.

The CDR3 sequence: CASSRDIRAFF. Here the CDR3 DNA reads TGTGCCAGCAGCCGGGACATTAGAGCTTTCTTT. V usage is TRBV25-1 and J usage is TRBJ1-1; a possible D gene is TRBD1 (6 bases). The CDR3 runs to 11 residues. From germline, CDR1 is MGHDK and CDR2 SYGVNS. Trimming cost V 6 bases and J 10 bases, with 12 bases left between them.

The V gene is TRBV6-2 or TRBV6-3, the J gene TRBJ2-5; D could derive from TRBD1 or TRBD2 (5 bases each). V dropped 4 bases and J dropped 4 bases, with 13 bases sitting between them. Germline lookup yields CDR1 MNHEY and CDR2 SVGEGT. There are 14 residues in the CDR3. The CDR3 sequence: CASSSPRGRETQYF. Here the CDR3 DNA reads TGTGCCAGCAGTTCCCCGAGGGGCAGAGAGACCCAGTACTTC.

V gene TRBV12-3 or TRBV12-4 combines with J gene TRBJ1-1; possibly TRBD1 for D (5 bases). V was clipped by 3 bases and J by 10 bases, with 15 bases between them. The CDR3 contains 13 residues. The CDR3 reads CASSFRGPGGAFF. The CDR3 DNA follows: TGTGCCAGCAGTTTTCGGGGTCCTGGGGGAGCTTTCTTT.

The rearrangement uses TRBV4-1 and TRBJ1-2, with 7 bases lining up with TRBD1. Looked up from germline, CDR1 is MGHRA and CDR2 is YSYEKL. This CDR3 spans 15 amino acids. The trim removed 1 base at V and 7 bases at J, leaving 9 bases unmatched. The CDR3 nucleotides are TGCGCCAGCAGCCAAGGACCTACAGGGGAGCGTGGCTACACCTTC. Protein product: CASSQGPTGERGYTF.

V gene TRBV6-2 or TRBV6-3 combines with J gene TRBJ1-1, with TRBD1 matching over 8 bases. Looked up from germline, CDR1 is MNHEY and CDR2 is SVGEGT. The CDR3 length is 14 residues. Trimming cost V 6 bases and J 1 base; bases outside gene matches: 4. This CDR3 is CASRRQGKNTEAFF. As DNA, the CDR3 is TGTGCCAGCAGAAGACAGGGGAAGAACACTGAAGCTTTCTTT.

This clonotype is a singleton in its sample. V usage is TRBV4-2 and J usage is TRBJ2-2, with D tentatively TRBD2 (6 bases). Trimming pared 4 bases from V and 1 base from J, leaving 13 bases between. The germline CDR1 and CDR2 sequences are LGHNA and YNFKEQ. The CDR3 length is 16 residues. The DNA of the CDR3 is TGTGCCAGCAGCCTCGAAACTAGCCAGAACACCGGGGAGCTGTTTTTT. This encodes CASSLETSQNTGELFF.

The chain recombines TRBV5-4 with TRBJ2-7; D is ambiguous. V shed 1 base and J shed 0 bases, with 5 bases lying between them. CDR3 size: 13 residues. Germline V gives CDR1 SGHNT, CDR2 YYREEE (reference sequence). The CDR3, as DNA: TGTGCCAGCAGCTTGCGTGGCTCCTACGAGCAGTACTTC. Translated: CASSLRGSYEQYF.

The chain employs TRBV5-1 and TRBJ2-3; unclear D gene. Trimming removed 5 bases at V and 2 bases at J, with 9 bases between. The CDR3 loop spans 13 amino acids. CDR1 is SGHRS and CDR2 is YFSETQ in the germline V gene. CDR3 coding DNA: TGCGCCAGCAGTTCAACTATCACAGATACGCAGTATTTT. Translating gives CASSSTITDTQYF.

This clonotype was counted a few times. The genes are TRBV19 and TRBJ2-7, with TRBD2 as a possible D gene (5 bases). V gave up 3 bases and J gave up 4 bases, with 7 bases separating them. Germline V gene data show CDR1 as LNHDA and CDR2 as SQIVND (reference sequence). This CDR3 is built from 12 residues. In DNA, the CDR3 is TGTGCCAGTAGTATCTCGGGATACGAGCAGTACTTC. This sequence encodes CASSISGYEQYF.